This TCR beta chain was captured by sequencing in a study of blood T cells in healthy people across ages. With a J-beta primer mix and a sample-barcoded 5' primer, a second PCR ran 7 to 11 cycles. Each CDR3 protein gets one entry after TCRdb re-called the 5' RACE reads with MiXCR. Of 750,000 to 950,000 distinct CDR3 sequences in the sample, 25% to 30% were seen once. The CDR3 sequence is 14 residues long. V was trimmed by 6 bases and J by 6 bases, leaving 17 bases between them. From germline, CDR1 is SEHNR and CDR2 FQNEAQ (reference sequence). The sample was also linked to a second study, of T cells of mothers and their children.

The specimen was blood. This TCR was sampled from a woman in her forties in good health. This chain joins TRBV7-9 and TRBJ1-2; D is undetermined. The CDR3 protein is CASSPMRRGDGYTF. DNA of the CDR3: TGTGCCAGCAGTCCAATGAGGAGAGGCGATGGCTACACCTTC.